This T cell receptor beta chain was retrieved from a study of blood T cells in healthy people across ages. The sample holds many counts of this clonotype. Antigen: not known. The CDR3 is 15 residues long. V was cut by 0 bases and J by 4 bases, with 10 bases left in between. Germline V gives CDR1 MGHRA, CDR2 YSYEKL. Broader study findings: Roughly linear declines in TCR beta diversity per million T cells occurred with age.

Alongside a J-beta primer mix, a sample-barcoded 5' primer served in a second PCR lasting roughly 6 to 12 cycles. Each CDR3 protein gets one entry after TCRdb re-called the 5' RACE reads with MiXCR. Of hundreds of thousands of distinct CDR3 sequences in the sample, more than 45% were seen once. The material sequenced was blood. This chain connects TRBV4-1 to TRBJ2-1, with D perhaps matching TRBD2 (6 bases). This clonotype was obtained from a woman older than 75 in good health. CDR3 DNA sequence: TGCGCCAGCAGCCAAGATGGGGGGTCGTACAATGAGCAGTTCTTC. Translation gives CASSQDGGSYNEQFF.